These 27 T cell receptor beta chains were sequenced from one sample in a study of shared clonotypes between healthy human individuals. The data were produced by immunoSEQ multiplex PCR, yet TCRdb's version contains in-frame clones alone and is incomplete. The sample records 2 million to 2.5 million clones, roughly 95% being singletons. The source material was naive CD4+ T cells sorted from blood. Subset here: CD45RA+ positively selected. These receptors were collected from a man younger than 30 in good health.

This clone was recorded once. The CDR3 nucleotides read TGTGCCATCAGTGAGGGACCCCGGGACGGCTACGAGCAGTACTTC. It codes for CAISEGPRDGYEQYF. V and J are TRBV10-3 and TRBJ2-7, with D perhaps matching TRBD1 or TRBD2 (5 bases each). The CDR3 spans 15 residues. Germline lookup yields CDR1 ENHRY and CDR2 SYGVKD. Trimming took 2 bases from V and 3 from J, leaving 14 bases between them.

The rearrangement links TRBV7-2 to TRBJ2-7; perhaps TRBD1 as D (5 bases). V lost 1 base to trimming and J lost 2 bases, with 9 bases between them. CDR1 is SGHTA and CDR2 is FQGNSA in the germline V gene. The CDR3 contains 14 residues. CDR3 sequence reads: CASSLVADTYEQYF. The CDR3 DNA follows: TGTGCCAGCAGCTTAGTGGCGGACACCTACGAGCAGTACTTC.

This chain connects TRBV9 to TRBJ1-6; D is unclear. Germline lookup yields CDR1 SGDLS and CDR2 YYNGEE. This CDR3 has 14 residues. The V end lost 0 bases, the J end lost 6 bases, and 7 bases lay between the germline ends. CDR3 bases: TGTGCCAGCAGCGTAGCTCAGGTTAATTCACCCCTCCACTTT. Protein product: CASSVAQVNSPLHF.

About this clone: The sample has other DNA sequences that encode this CDR3 too. The J gene is TRBJ2-7, the V gene TRBV2; 7 nucleotides align to TRBD1. The length of the CDR3 is 14 residues. The germline CDR1 and CDR2 sequences are SNHLY and FYNNEI. Germline trimming cut 4 bases from V and 0 bases from J; bases unmatched to any gene: 3. The CDR3 sequence is CASSAQGSSYEQYF. The CDR3 DNA is TGTGCCAGCAGTGCACAGGGGTCCTCCTACGAGCAGTACTTC.

The V gene is TRBV5-1, the J gene TRBJ2-3; 8 bases fit TRBD1. The CDR3 is 14 residues long. Germline CDR1 reads SGHRS; CDR2 reads YFSETQ. The V gene end was trimmed by 4 bases and the J gene end by 4 bases; junction bases not matched to a gene: 5. The DNA for the CDR3 is TGCGCCAGCAGCCAACAGGGGGTCCCAGATACGCAGTATTTT. It translates to CASSQQGVPDTQYF.

The chain combines TRBV28 with TRBJ2-7, with D tentatively TRBD1 (7 bases). The CDR3 is 13 residues long. The germline V gene encodes CDR1 MDHEN and CDR2 SYDVKM. Trimming shortened V by 8 bases and J by 2 bases, and 13 bases separated the two germline ends. The CDR3 reads CASVGGGTYEQYF. CDR3 DNA sequence: TGTGCCAGCGTAGGGGGCGGGACCTACGAGCAGTACTTC.

The chain joins TRBV27 to TRBJ2-1; tentative D call: TRBD2 (5 bases). This CDR3 has 14 amino acids. The V end was cut by 5 bases, the J end by 8 bases, with 16 bases between. Germline lookup yields CDR1 MNHEY and CDR2 SMNVEV (reference sequence). CDR3 sequence: CASSLTRLSDEQFF. The CDR3 DNA reads TGTGCCAGCAGTCTAACCCGACTATCGGATGAGCAGTTCTTC.

The chain combines TRBV5-4 with TRBJ2-2, with TRBD1 matching 11 bases. V dropped 3 bases and J dropped 4; count of bases not matched to a gene: 5. The CDR3 runs 16 residues. Looked up from germline, CDR1 is SGHNT and CDR2 is YYREEE (reference sequence). CDR3: CASSSTGQGVTGELFF. CDR3 DNA sequence: TGTGCCAGCAGCTCTACGGGACAGGGGGTCACCGGGGAGCTGTTTTTT.

In regard to this clone: Other DNA variants within this sample encode the same CDR3. The chain is built from TRBV7-2 and TRBJ1-5, with 8 bases lining up with TRBD1. Trimming cost V 3 bases and J 0 bases; bases outside gene matches: 1. Germline lookup yields CDR1 SGHTA and CDR2 FQGNSA. The CDR3 spans 15 residues. The CDR3 sequence is CASSFDRGSNQPQHF. The CDR3 region has the DNA TGTGCCAGCAGCTTTGACAGGGGTAGCAATCAGCCCCAGCATTTT. Together with reference TRBV7-2 and TRBJ1-5, the CDR3 gives the full variable domain: GAGVSQSPSNKVTEKGKDVELRCDPISGHTALYWYRQSLGQGLEFLIYFQGNSAPDKSGLPSDRFSAERTGGSVSTLTIQRTQQEDSAVYLCASSFDRGSNQPQHFGDGTRLSIL.

J is TRBJ1-1 and V is TRBV30; D is perhaps TRBD1 (5 bases). Germline V gene lookup returns CDR1 GTSNPN and CDR2 SVGIG (reference sequence). The CDR3 is 12 amino acids. The V gene lost 3 bases and the J gene lost 6 bases, with 11 bases spanning the gap. The CDR3 DNA sequence: TGTGCCTGGAGCCCTTTCAGGGCTGAAGCTTTCTTT. This codes for CAWSPFRAEAFF.

V gene TRBV10-3 combines with J gene TRBJ1-1, with TRBD1 matching over 8 bases. The CDR3 runs to 12 residues. J gave up 6 bases and V 5 bases, and 2 bases lay outside the gene matches. Germline CDR1 is ENHRY and CDR2 is SYGVKD. CDR3 nucleotide sequence: TGTGCCATCAGTACAGGGGGGGCTGAAGCTTTCTTT. Translating it yields CAISTGGAEAFF.

The chain recombines TRBV5-1 with TRBJ2-3, with D unresolved. Germline CDR1 SGHRS, CDR2 YFSETQ. CDR3 length: 13 amino acids. Trimming took 6 bases from V and 0 from J, leaving 8 bases between them. DNA of the CDR3: TGCGCCAGCACAGTGCCTAGCACAGATACGCAGTATTTT. Translation: CASTVPSTDTQYF.

As concerns this clone: This CDR3 is also generated by other DNA sequences in the sample. The chain employs TRBV9 and TRBJ1-3; D gene ambiguous. Germline V gene data show CDR1 as SGDLS and CDR2 as YYNGEE. V lost 0 bases and J 4 bases, leaving 5 bases between the germline ends. The CDR3 extends over 13 amino acids. CDR3 amino acids: CASSVGSGNTIYF. The CDR3 DNA is TGTGCCAGCAGCGTAGGATCGGGAAACACCATATATTTT. Based on the CDR3 plus reference TRBV9 and TRBJ1-3, the full variable domain is DSGVTQTPKHLITATGQRVTLRCSPRSGDLSVYWYQQSLDQGLQFLIQYYNGEERAKGNILERFSAQQFPDLHSELNLSSLELGDSALYFCASSVGSGNTIYFGEGSWLTVV.

The J gene is TRBJ2-5, the V gene TRBV10-2; D might be TRBD2 (7 bases). The germline CDR1 and CDR2 sequences are WSHSY and SAAADI. The CDR3 length is 15 residues. The ends were cut back, 5 bases at V and 4 bases at J, with 17 bases in the middle. Here the CDR3 DNA reads TGCGCCAGCAGTAGACCGAGGGGGGGCGGAGAGACCCAGTACTTC. Translation: CASSRPRGGGETQYF.

The gene calls are TRBV6-1 and TRBJ2-7, with 7 bases fitting TRBD1. From germline, CDR1 is MNHNS and CDR2 SASEGT. With 3 bases clipped from V and 5 bases from J, the junction kept 10 bases outside the gene matches. This CDR3 region has 15 residues. The chain's CDR3 is CASSERQGSKNEQYF. The DNA for the CDR3 is TGTGCCAGCAGTGAGAGACAGGGTTCAAAAAACGAGCAGTACTTC.

The chain has TRBV30 and TRBJ2-7; D is ambiguous. Germline V gene lookup returns CDR1 GTSNPN and CDR2 SVGIG (reference sequence). V lost 2 bases to trimming and J lost 6 bases, with 8 bases between them. The CDR3 contains 11 residues. The CDR3 sequence is CAWSTAGEQYF. The CDR3 bases are TGTGCCTGGAGTACGGCTGGCGAGCAGTACTTC. Full variable domain (missing parts from reference TRBV30 and TRBJ2-7): SQTIHQWPATLVQPVGSPLSLECTVEGTSNPNLYWYRQAAGRGLQLLFYSVGIGQISSEVPQNLSASRPQDRQFILSSKKLLLSDSGFYLCAWSTAGEQYFGPGTRLTVT.

The genes are TRBV6-1 and TRBJ1-2; 8 bases line up with TRBD1. Germline CDR1 and CDR2: MNHNS and SASEGT. The CDR3 is 14 residues long. V shed 4 bases, J shed 2 bases, and the junction held 3 bases outside the gene matches. CDR3 DNA sequence: TGTGCCAGCAGTGTAGGACAGGGCAACTATGGCTACACCTTC. This codes for CASSVGQGNYGYTF.

V is TRBV10-3 and J is TRBJ1-3; D is unclear. Looked up from germline, CDR1 is ENHRY and CDR2 is SYGVKD. The CDR3 spans 15 residues. V gave up 6 bases and J gave up 0 bases, with 12 bases separating them. DNA of the CDR3: TGTGCCATCAGCGCCGGACGGAGCTCTGGAAACACCATATATTTT. Amino acid sequence: CAISAGRSSGNTIYF.

Notes on this clone: Other DNA sequences of this sample code for an identical CDR3. J is TRBJ1-1 and V is TRBV18; D may be TRBD1 (5 bases). Between the trimmed V and J ends, which lost 1 base and 1 base, there was a span of 7 bases. Germline CDR1 and CDR2: KGHSH and LQKENI. The CDR3 is made up of 14 amino acids. In DNA, the CDR3 is TGTGCCAGCTCACCACAGGGGTCGAACACTGAAGCTTTCTTT. Translating gives CASSPQGSNTEAFF. Drawing the rest from reference TRBV18 and TRBJ1-1, the complete variable domain is NAGVMQNPRHLVRRRGQEARLRCSPMKGHSHVYWYRQLPEEGLKFMVYLQKENIIDESGMPKERFSAEFPKEGPSILRIQQVVRGDSAAYFCASSPQGSNTEAFFGQGTRLTVV.

The rearrangement uses TRBV6-1 and TRBJ1-6; D perhaps matches TRBD1 (6 bases). There are 15 residues in the CDR3. Germline V gene lookup returns CDR1 MNHNS and CDR2 SASEGT. V lost 3 bases, J lost 7 bases, and 13 bases lay in between. The CDR3 nucleotides read TGTGCCAGCAGTGAGGGTAGGGGGTGGAATTCACCCCTCCACTTT. Protein product: CASSEGRGWNSPLHF.

The V gene is TRBV7-2, the J gene TRBJ2-3; unclear D gene. Between the trimmed V and J ends, which lost 3 bases and 3 bases, there was a span of 16 bases. The CDR3 has 16 residues. Germline V gene sequence: CDR1 SGHTA, CDR2 FQGNSA. CDR3 region: CASSFWLDALTDTQYF. CDR3 bases: TGTGCCAGCAGCTTTTGGTTAGACGCATTGACAGATACGCAGTATTTT.

V usage is TRBV28 and J usage is TRBJ2-7, with D unresolved. In germline, CDR1 is MDHEN, CDR2 SYDVKM. CDR3 length: 15 residues. Trimming removed 5 bases from V and 6 bases from J, with 20 bases in between. CDR3 in DNA: TGTGCCAGCAGTCCCAGTAGCAGGCCACGAAGCGAGCAGTACTTC. This gives the protein CASSPSSRPRSEQYF.

The genes are TRBV19 and TRBJ1-2; 9 bases line up with TRBD1. This CDR3 has 16 amino acids. Looked up from germline, CDR1 is LNHDA and CDR2 is SQIVND (reference sequence). J was trimmed by 3 bases and V by 7 bases; bases with no gene match: 12. CDR3 amino acids: CASTLLGTGLDYGYTF. CDR3 bases: TGTGCCAGTACCCTGTTAGGGACAGGGCTCGACTATGGCTACACCTTC. Full variable domain (outside the CDR3, taken from reference TRBV19 and TRBJ1-2): DGGITQSPKYLFRKEGQNVTLSCEQNLNHDAMYWYRQDPGQGLRLIYYSQIVNDFQKGDIAEGYSVSREKKESFPLTVTSAQKNPTAFYLCASTLLGTGLDYGYTFGSGTRLTVV.

This chain links TRBV6-5 with TRBJ2-2, with 7 bases that match TRBD2. V was pared by 5 bases and J by 5 bases, with 8 bases of the junction left unmatched. This CDR3 comprises 15 residues. Per germline, CDR1 MNHEY and CDR2 SVGAGI. This chain's CDR3 is CASSRTSLRTGELFF. The CDR3 DNA is TGTGCCAGCAGTCGGACTAGTTTGAGGACCGGGGAGCTGTTTTTT.

The chain combines TRBV5-1 with TRBJ2-5, with no clear D. The germline CDR1 and CDR2 sequences are SGHRS and YFSETQ. V was trimmed by 0 bases and J by 5 bases, leaving 8 bases between them. This CDR3 spans 13 amino acids. In nucleotides, the CDR3 is TGCGCCAGCAGCTTGGCCCGAAAGGAGACCCAGTACTTC. Protein product: CASSLARKETQYF.

The CDR3 sequence: CASSAGLLRTDTQYF. CDR3 sequence (DNA): TGTGCCAGCAGCGCCGGACTCTTACGCACAGATACGCAGTATTTT. The chain carries TRBV7-2 and TRBJ2-3; the D gene is possibly TRBD2 (5 bases). V lost 5 bases to trimming and J lost 1 base, with 13 bases between them. This CDR3 is built from 15 residues. Germline CDR1 is SGHTA and CDR2 is FQGNSA.

This clone has a single count. CDR3 in DNA: TGTGCCAGCAGCCACAGCGGGAGGGGGTTCTTC. This codes for CASSHSGRGFF. The chain uses TRBV28 and TRBJ2-1; 10 bases are shared with TRBD2. Trimming removed 6 bases from V and 15 bases from J; junction bases left unmatched: 5. In germline, CDR1 is MDHEN, CDR2 SYDVKM. CDR3 length: 11 amino acids.